A single TCR beta chain is shown here with its context. Trimming pared 3 bases from V and 7 bases from J, leaving 10 bases between. The CDR3 sequence is 13 residues long. The entry originates in a study of T-cell memory formation after mild COVID-19. MiXCR, applied by TCRdb to the 5' RACE reads, yields one record per CDR3 protein. Of around 250,000 distinct CDR3 sequences listed, 15% to 17% are singletons. The sequence came from an adult woman who had mild COVID-19 (a few samples of this study predate the infection). Cell type and time point are not known. V and J are TRBV12-3 or TRBV12-4 and TRBJ1-5; D may be TRBD1 (5 bases). Sequencing was done on a sample of PBMCs or a T cell subset sorted from them (not recorded which). The DNA for the CDR3 is TGTGCCAGCAGTTTTGGGGCAGGGCAGCCCCAGCATTTT. Translating it yields CASSFGAGQPQHF.